Here is one T cell receptor (beta chain) with its context. These data belong to a study of blood T cell repertoires in COVID-19. The data were produced by immunoSEQ multiplex PCR, yet TCRdb's version contains in-frame clones alone and is incomplete. The sample consists of 85,000 to 110,000 clones, around nine tenths of them appearing once. This TCR was recovered from a middle-aged man in a cohort sampled during active COVID-19. The sequencing input was peripheral blood.

The CDR3 bases are TGTGCCAGCAGCTTAGGACGACTAGCGGGGGGCCTCCAAGAGACCCAGTACTTC. Its translation is CASSLGRLAGGLQETQYF. The V gene is TRBV11-3, the J gene TRBJ2-5, with TRBD2 identical over 13 bases. With 1 base clipped from V and 1 base from J, the junction kept 6 bases outside the gene matches. Per the germline V gene, CDR1 is SGHNT and CDR2 is YENEEA. CDR3 length equals 18 residues.